These T cell receptor beta chains were read from a single sample in a study of shared clonotypes between healthy human individuals. Clones were sequenced by immunoSEQ multiplex PCR, and TCRdb holds only the in-frame ones, with some missing. The data contain about 870,000 clones, around 92% of them singletons. The sequenced sample consisted of naive CD8+ T cells sorted from blood. The receptors shown here come from a man aged 25-45 years in good health. Each CDR3 is given with its conserved first and last residue. The D gene is left open where the match is weak. The listing skips clone size in some rows; elsewhere it reads once, few, many or a size class.

D gene	clone size	V gene	J gene	CDR3 DNA	CDR3 protein
NA	many	TRBV28	TRBJ2-7	TGTGCCAGCAGTTCAGGTGTATCCTACGAGCAGTACTTC	CASSSGVSYEQYF
NA	NA	TRBV7-9	TRBJ2-7	TGTGCCAGCAGCTTAGGACCCGGAAGCGGGCTGAGCTCCTACGAGCAGTACTTC	CASSLGPGSGLSSYEQYF
TRBD2	NA	TRBV4-1	TRBJ2-1	TGCGCCAGCAGCCAAGAATCTAGGACTAGCAATGAGCAGTTCTTC	CASSQESRTSNEQFF
NA	NA	TRBV29-1	TRBJ2-7	TGCAGCGTTGTTTTTACAAACTCCTACGAGCAGTACTTC	CSVVFTNSYEQYF
NA	once	TRBV27	TRBJ2-7	TGTGCCAGCAGCTCCGGGACACTCCGATACGAGCAGTACTTC	CASSSGTLRYEQYF
NA	once	TRBV19	TRBJ2-7	TGTGCCAGTAGTATTGGGACCTCCAGCAGCTCCTACGAGCAGTACTTC	CASSIGTSSSSYEQYF
TRBD2	NA	TRBV11-2	TRBJ2-1	TGTGCCAGCAGCTTAACCCTTGGTAAGCAGCGGGAGTTGTTCTTCTTC	CASSLTLGKQRELFFF
NA	NA	TRBV30	TRBJ2-7	TGTGCCTGGAGTGTACGGCTCGGCGAAATTTCGAGCTCCTACGAGCAGTACTTC	CAWSVRLGEISSSYEQYF
TRBD2	NA	TRBV13	TRBJ2-1	TGTGCCAGCAGCCTACTGACGGGGGGGAATGAGCAGTTCTTC	CASSLLTGGNEQFF
NA	NA	TRBV28	TRBJ1-1	TGTGCCAGCAGTCCCGGAGGGGTCACTGAAGCTTTCTTT	CASSPGGVTEAFF
TRBD2	few	TRBV6-4	TRBJ2-1	TGTGCCAGCAGTGACTCGACTAGCGGCTACAATGAGCAGTTCTTC	CASSDSTSGYNEQFF
TRBD2	NA	TRBV7-8	TRBJ2-5	TGTGCCAGCAGCCATCCTAGCGGGATGGAGACCCAGTACTTC	CASSHPSGMETQYF
NA	NA	TRBV27	TRBJ1-5	TGTGCCAGCGGCAGAGGACCCAATCAGCCCCAGCATTTT	CASGRGPNQPQHF
NA	once	TRBV29-1	TRBJ2-2	TGCAGCGTTGTTGCTCGGGAGTGGAACACCGGGGAGCTGTTTTTT	CSVVAREWNTGELFF
NA	NA	TRBV11-2	TRBJ2-7	TGTGCCAGCAGAATAACCAACGAGCAGTACTTC	CASRITNEQYF
NA	NA	TRBV5-1	TRBJ2-7	TGCGCCAGCAGCTTAAATCTCGTCCACGAGCAGTACTTC	CASSLNLVHEQYF
TRBD1	NA	TRBV27	TRBJ2-7	TGTGCCAGCAGTCCCGGGACAGGGGGGCTATACGAGCAGTACTTC	CASSPGTGGLYEQYF
TRBD2	NA	TRBV7-3	TRBJ2-3	TGTGCCAGCAGTCACACACCGGGACTAGCCGCAGATACGCAGTATTTT	CASSHTPGLAADTQYF
NA	NA	TRBV7-8	TRBJ2-5	TGTGCCAGCAGCTCCTTAATTTTTCCAGAGACCCAGTACTTC	CASSSLIFPETQYF
TRBD1	NA	TRBV5-6	TRBJ2-5	TGTGCCAGCAGCTTCTGGACAGGGAGTAGTCAAGAGACCCAGTACTTC	CASSFWTGSSQETQYF
NA	NA	TRBV2	TRBJ2-1	TGTGCCAGCAGGAAAAAAAATATAGCGAGGGGCAGGAACAATGAGCAGTTCTTC	CASRKKNIARGRNNEQFF
NA	NA	TRBV10-3	TRBJ2-7	TGTGCCATCAGTGAGTCGAAGGGGACCCTCTCCTACGAGCAGTACTTC	CAISESKGTLSYEQYF
NA	NA	TRBV7-9	TRBJ2-7	TGTGCCAGCAGCCCCGGAGATGCTGCTACCTACGAGCAGTACTTC	CASSPGDAATYEQYF
NA	NA	TRBV14	TRBJ2-5	TGTGCCAGCAGGCAAGGGGCTGGAGGGACCCAGTACTTC	CASRQGAGGTQYF
TRBD1	NA	TRBV9	TRBJ2-2	TGTGCCAGCAGCGGCCCCGGGACAGGGAACACCGGGGAGCTGTTTTTT	CASSGPGTGNTGELFF
NA	NA	TRBV13	TRBJ2-7	TGTGCCAGCAGCTTATCCGGGGCCTCCTACGAGCAGTACTTC	CASSLSGASYEQYF